The T cell receptor beta chain described here comes from a study of OX40 agonist ivuxolimab in advanced cancers. Clones were read by immunoSEQ multiplex PCR, and TCRdb kept only the in-frame ones, dropping some. The data show some 33,000 clones, about nine tenths seen once. Findings and caveats of the study: Compared with CD4+, CD8+ T cells on average had more expanded clones.

Note on this clone: Its antigen is as yet unknown.

Germline assignment: CDR1 LNHNV and CDR2 YYDKDF (reference sequence). V was cut by 0 bases and J by 2 bases, with 18 bases left in between. This CDR3 is built from 18 residues. The source material was CD4+ or CD8+ T cells sorted from blood, sampled in a trial of the OX40 agonist ivuxolimab. The chain uses TRBV15 and TRBJ2-3; D is perhaps TRBD1 (6 bases). The receptor was isolated from an adult with an advanced solid tumor such as melanoma, head and neck, liver or kidney cancer. CDR3 amino acids: CATSRDLAGVGATDTQYF. CDR3 DNA sequence: TGTGCCACCAGCAGAGATCTAGCCGGGGTGGGGGCCACAGATACGCAGTATTTT.